These 8 T cell receptor beta chains were all obtained from the same sample, sequenced in a study of shared clonotypes between healthy human individuals. Selected positively for CCR7 and CD45RO-negative, naive CD8 cells excluded terminally differentiated effector memory CD45RA+ cells. Only in-frame clones appear in the TCRdb table, and some are missing; sequencing was by immunoSEQ multiplex PCR. The sample shows roughly 2.1 million clones, more than 85% of them seen only once. Sequences were obtained from naive CD8+ T cells from PBMCs. Source of these receptors: a young man in good health. Some clones in this sample may be carry-over from other donors' samples.

V gene TRBV2 combines with J gene TRBJ2-7; D gene unclear. Germline V gene data show CDR1 as SNHLY and CDR2 as FYNNEI. There are 13 residues in the CDR3. The V and J ends lost 7 bases and 1 base respectively, with 11 bases between them. CDR3 coding DNA: TGTGCCAGCAAGTCACAACTATCCTACGAGCAGTACTTC. Translating gives CASKSQLSYEQYF.

The chain combines TRBV10-1 with TRBJ2-1; D remains ambiguous. CDR1 and CDR2 from the germline V gene are WNHNN and SYGVQD (reference sequence). The CDR3 sequence is 13 residues long. V lost 3 bases and J lost 3, with 6 bases in between. This CDR3 is CASSDFDYNEQFF. The CDR3 coding sequence is TGCGCCAGCAGTGATTTCGACTACAATGAGCAGTTCTTC.

V usage is TRBV28 and J usage is TRBJ2-4; TRBD2 might be the D (6 bases). The V and J ends lost 5 bases and 7 bases respectively, with 18 bases between them. CDR1 and CDR2 from the germline V gene are MDHEN and SYDVKM. The CDR3 sequence is 15 residues long. For the CDR3, the DNA is TGTGCCAGCAGTCCATCAATCCAACGGGGGAACATTCAGTACTTC. Translation: CASSPSIQRGNIQYF.

The chain employs TRBV2 and TRBJ1-4; D is possibly TRBD1 (6 bases). In germline, CDR1 is SNHLY, CDR2 FYNNEI. V lost 6 bases and J 4 bases, leaving 15 bases between the germline ends. The CDR3 loop spans 15 amino acids. CDR3 DNA sequence: TGTGCCAGCAGGCCCCACACAGGGAGTAATGAAAAACTGTTTTTT. This translates into CASRPHTGSNEKLFF.

The J gene is TRBJ2-7, the V gene TRBV6-5; D is ambiguous. The V end lost 3 bases, the J end lost 7 bases, and 13 bases lay between the germline ends. This CDR3 spans 13 amino acids. CDR1 is MNHEY, CDR2 SVGAGI, per germline. CDR3 loop: CASSYRVGSEQYF. CDR3 bases: TGTGCCAGCAGTTATAGGGTGGGTTCGGAGCAGTACTTC.

The gene calls are TRBV27 and TRBJ2-1, with 14 bases lining up with TRBD2. Germline V gene data show CDR1 as MNHEY and CDR2 as SMNVEV (reference sequence). The junction had 9 bases not matched to a gene; V was cut back by 5 bases and J by 3 bases. The CDR3 sequence is 18 residues long. The CDR3 reads CASSLGLAGGPLYNEQFF. The CDR3 region has the DNA TGTGCCAGCAGTCTCGGACTAGCGGGAGGCCCCCTCTACAATGAGCAGTTCTTC.

The chain employs TRBV10-1 and TRBJ2-7, with D hard to call. Looked up from germline, CDR1 is WNHNN and CDR2 is SYGVQD (reference sequence). This CDR3 is built from 13 residues. Trimming left V 4 bases short and J 7 bases short, with 14 bases between. The CDR3 DNA follows: TGCGCCAGCAGTGGATCGGACCTTGGTGAGCAGTACTTC. It codes for CASSGSDLGEQYF.

This clone has just one count. The chain carries TRBV6-5 and TRBJ2-7; D possibly matches TRBD1 or TRBD2 (5 bases each). CDR1 MNHEY and CDR2 SVGAGI come from the germline V gene. The CDR3 sequence is 16 residues long. Trimming removed 0 bases from V and 3 bases from J, with 15 bases in between. The CDR3 bases are TGTGCCAGCAGTTACTCGATGGGACGCAGGGTCTACGAGCAGTACTTC. This encodes CASSYSMGRRVYEQYF.